The 14 T cell receptor beta chains reported below all come from one sample, sequenced in a study of cytomegalovirus exposure and HLA in healthy donors. Vbeta (60) and Jbeta (13) primers were used in the PCR. The assay was immunoSEQ multiplex PCR, and TCRdb's table has in-frame clones only and misses some. The data hold under 200,000 clones, with roughly 77% observed a single time. Sequenced material: PBMCs. The origin of the receptors is a woman between 40 and 55 years old in good health and CMV-seropositive.

Worth noting for this clone: Its ends do not fully match the called genes, so a read error is possible. This chain joins TRBV29-1 and TRBJ1-2; possible D gene TRBD1, 6 bases. CDR1 SQVTM and CDR2 ANQGSEA come from the germline V gene. The CDR3 extends over 11 amino acids. The CDR3 nucleotides are TGCAGCGTTGAAGACCGTGGGGGCTACACTTTC. This gives the protein CSVEDRGGYTF.

The rearrangement joins TRBV28 to TRBJ2-7; 10 bases match TRBD1. Germline trimming cut 9 bases from V and 5 bases from J; bases unmatched to any gene: 7. The CDR3 contains 13 residues. CDR1 MDHEN and CDR2 SYDVKM come from the germline V gene. The CDR3 loop is CASTTGGINEQYF. CDR3 bases: TGTGCCAGTACGACAGGGGGCATCAACGAGCAGTACTTC.

This clone was seen only once. The chain links TRBV18 to TRBJ2-5; TRBD2 is a possible D gene (6 bases). V lost 3 bases and J 2 bases, leaving 25 bases between the germline ends. Germline V gene sequence: CDR1 KGHSH, CDR2 LQKENI. CDR3 length: 19 amino acids. CDR3 nucleotides: TGTGCCAGCTCACCGAGGTGGGGACTCATCACGGAGATTCAAGAGACCCAGTACTTC. Protein product: CASSPRWGLITEIQETQYF.

The V and J genes are TRBV9 and TRBJ2-1; maybe TRBD2 (8 bases). V gave up 10 bases and J gave up 6 bases, with 20 bases separating them. CDR3 length equals 14 residues. Germline CDR1 and CDR2: SGDLS and YYNGEE. The CDR3 DNA sequence: TGTGCCTCCGGGGGGGGGACAGTAGTCAATGAGCAGTTCTTC. It specifies CASGGGTVVNEQFF.

The chain has TRBV29-1 and TRBJ1-2; TRBD1 aligns across 11 bases. In germline, CDR1 is SQVTM, CDR2 ANQGSEA. This CDR3 has 11 residues. Trimming cost V 4 bases and J 8 bases; bases outside gene matches: 0. As DNA, the CDR3 is TGCAGCGTTGGGACAGGGGGCGGCTACACCTTC. Translating it yields CSVGTGGGYTF.

The chain is built from TRBV6-1 and TRBJ1-2; 10 bases match TRBD1. V was pared by 3 bases and J by 8 bases, with 6 bases of the junction left unmatched. Germline V CDR1 and CDR2: MNHNS, SASEGT. This CDR3 region has 14 residues. CDR3 sequence: CASSDRDRGPGYTF. The CDR3 nucleotides read TGTGCCAGCAGTGACCGAGACAGGGGGCCAGGCTACACCTTC.

The chain carries TRBV6-5 and TRBJ2-4; tentative D call: TRBD2 (5 bases). Germline CDR1 and CDR2: MNHEY and SVGAGI. V lost 5 bases and J lost 4, with 12 bases in between. The CDR3 has 14 amino acids. The CDR3 DNA is TGTGCCAGCAGTCGGGGTAGGGATAAAAACATTCAGTACTTC. It encodes CASSRGRDKNIQYF.

The rearrangement links TRBV6-1 to TRBJ1-1; D is possibly TRBD1 (5 bases). Trimming left V 4 bases short and J 6 bases short, with 12 bases between. Per germline, CDR1 MNHNS and CDR2 SASEGT. The CDR3 extends over 13 amino acids. DNA of the CDR3: TGTGCCAGCAGTGTGTTGGGGCTCTCTGAAGCTTTCTTT. Translated: CASSVLGLSEAFF.

The chain couples TRBV19 to TRBJ1-2, with 8 bases fitting TRBD1. Germline V gives CDR1 LNHDA, CDR2 SQIVND (reference sequence). The V and J ends lost 6 bases and 0 bases, in that order; junction bases with no gene match: 6. The CDR3 runs 15 residues. In DNA, the CDR3 is TGTGCCAGTAGCTTAGGACAGGGACCTAACTATGGCTACACCTTC. It yields the protein CASSLGQGPNYGYTF.

The chain has TRBV5-1 and TRBJ2-1; D is possibly TRBD1 (6 bases). V shed 2 bases and J shed 7 bases, with 10 bases lying between them. In germline, CDR1 is SGHRS, CDR2 YFSETQ. This CDR3 has 13 residues. The CDR3 DNA follows: TGCGCCAGCAGCTTAACAACAGGGAATGAGCAGTTCTTC. Translated, it gives CASSLTTGNEQFF.

With regard to this clone: The junction departs from germline at one end; a sequencing error may be responsible. The CDR3 nucleotides are TGTGCCACCAGTAAGACTAGCGGGAACAATGAGCAGTTCTTC. It specifies CATSKTSGNNEQFF. The gene calls are TRBV2 and TRBJ2-1; TRBD2 aligns across 11 bases. Germline V CDR1 and CDR2: SNHLY, FYNNEI. The CDR3 is made up of 14 amino acids.

The chain combines TRBV19 with TRBJ2-5; D is undetermined. The CDR3 is made up of 13 amino acids. Per the germline V gene, CDR1 is LNHDA and CDR2 is SQIVND (reference sequence). V was trimmed by 5 bases and J by 5 bases, leaving 12 bases between them. The CDR3 nucleotides read TGTGCCAGTAGTTCCACGAGTTGGGAGACCCAGTACTTC. As protein: CASSSTSWETQYF.

This clone was detected only once. CDR3 region: CSVVAGVTEAFF. The CDR3 bases are TGCAGCGTTGTTGCAGGGGTCACTGAAGCTTTCTTT. The V and J genes are TRBV29-1 and TRBJ1-1, with a weak D call TRBD1 (6 bases). CDR3 length equals 12 residues. Trimming removed 4 bases at V and 4 bases at J, with 10 bases between. CDR1 is SQVTM, CDR2 ANQGSEA, per germline.

This clone was observed a handful of times. The chain combines TRBV7-3 with TRBJ1-4, with D perhaps matching TRBD1 (5 bases). This CDR3 comprises 17 residues. Germline values: CDR1 SGHTA, CDR2 FQGTGA. Deletions cut 4 bases from V and 4 bases from J, with 19 bases between. CDR3 DNA: TGTGCCAGCAGCTCCCAAGGCTTGACAGACTTTAATGAAAAACTGTTTTTT. Protein sequence: CASSSQGLTDFNEKLFF.